A selection of T cell receptor beta chains follows, all from one sample in a study of cytomegalovirus exposure and HLA in healthy donors. Generated by immunoSEQ multiplex PCR, the TCRdb table keeps only in-frame clones and is missing some. The sample has roughly 99,000 clones, 55% to 85% seen once. The sample comprised PBMCs. These TCRs come from a man aged 30 to 39 in good health and CMV-seronegative. Each CDR3 is given with its conserved first and last residue. A D gene is named only where the DNA matches it firmly. Size values are once, few and many counts, or a class for expanded clones, and some rows have none.

abundance: .
j_gene: TRBJ2-2
v_gene: TRBV7-8
d_gene: TRBD2
CDR3aa: CASSQVSGGNTGELFF
CDR3nt: TGTGCCAGCAGCCAAGTTAGCGGGGGGAACACCGGGGAGCTGTTTTTT

abundance: .
j_gene: TRBJ1-2
v_gene: TRBV29-1
d_gene: TRBD1
CDR3aa: CGDRNTNYGYTF
CDR3nt: TGCGGGGACAGGAATACTAACTATGGCTACACCTTC

abundance: .
j_gene: TRBJ2-1
v_gene: TRBV10-3
d_gene: TRBD1
CDR3aa: CAISEVTGSSYNEQFF
CDR3nt: TGTGCCATCAGTGAGGTGACAGGGAGCTCCTACAATGAGCAGTTCTTC

abundance: .
j_gene: TRBJ1-2
v_gene: TRBV19
d_gene: TRBD1
CDR3aa: CASTTSRGLGGYTF
CDR3nt: TGTGCCAGTACCACATCAAGGGGGCTGGGTGGCTACACCTTC

abundance: .
j_gene: TRBJ1-2
v_gene: TRBV23-1
d_gene: TRBD1
CDR3aa: CVGAGGSYGYTF
CDR3nt: TGCGTTGGGGCAGGGGGCAGCTATGGCTACACCTTC

abundance: .
j_gene: TRBJ2-7
v_gene: TRBV30
d_gene: TRBD2
CDR3aa: CAWSSGGRPYEQYF
CDR3nt: TGTGCCTGGAGTAGCGGGGGACGGCCCTACGAGCAGTACTTC

abundance: once
j_gene: TRBJ2-2
v_gene: TRBV5-1
d_gene: TRBD2
CDR3aa: CASSLIGSGAGELFF
CDR3nt: TGCGCCAGCAGCTTGATTGGTAGCGGGGCCGGGGAGCTGTTTTTT

abundance: .
j_gene: TRBJ2-7
v_gene: TRBV5-4
d_gene: .
CDR3aa: CASTSTVSYEQYF
CDR3nt: TGTGCCAGCACCTCAACAGTTTCCTACGAGCAGTACTTC

abundance: .
j_gene: TRBJ2-5
v_gene: TRBV28
d_gene: TRBD1
CDR3aa: CASSSWGQGEKTQYF
CDR3nt: TGTGCCAGCTCATCCTGGGGACAGGGGGAAAAGACCCAGTACTTC

abundance: few
j_gene: TRBJ2-7
v_gene: TRBV28
d_gene: TRBD1
CDR3aa: CASSFPIEGQGLPYEQYF
CDR3nt: TGTGCCAGCAGTTTTCCTATCGAGGGACAGGGACTTCCCTACGAGCAGTACTTC

abundance: .
j_gene: TRBJ1-1
v_gene: TRBV28
d_gene: .
CDR3aa: CASSPPGVTEAFF
CDR3nt: TGTGCCAGCAGTCCCCCAGGGGTCACTGAAGCTTTCTTT

abundance: .
j_gene: TRBJ2-3
v_gene: TRBV5-1
d_gene: .
CDR3aa: CASSYLSDTIGTDTQYF
CDR3nt: TGCGCCAGCAGCTACCTGTCGGACACAATCGGCACAGATACGCAGTATTTT

abundance: .
j_gene: TRBJ2-1
v_gene: TRBV11-2
d_gene: .
CDR3aa: CASSLELLNNEQFF
CDR3nt: TGTGCCAGCAGCTTAGAACTACTTAACAATGAGCAGTTCTTC

abundance: .
j_gene: TRBJ1-2
v_gene: TRBV4-1
d_gene: .
CDR3aa: CASSQESKAVWTAGGYTF
CDR3nt: TGCGCCAGCAGCCAAGAATCCAAGGCAGTGTGGACTGCCGGTGGCTACACCTTC

abundance: once
j_gene: TRBJ2-5
v_gene: TRBV30
d_gene: .
CDR3aa: CAWEGGGETQYF
CDR3nt: TGTGCCTGGGAAGGGGGGGGAGAGACCCAGTACTTC

abundance: .
j_gene: TRBJ2-1
v_gene: TRBV5-1
d_gene: TRBD2
CDR3aa: CASSLSGGAGHEQFF
CDR3nt: TGCGCCAGCAGCTTGAGCGGGGGGGCTGGGCATGAGCAGTTCTTC

abundance: .
j_gene: TRBJ2-3
v_gene: TRBV5-4
d_gene: TRBD2
CDR3aa: CASSSGGTTSTDTQYF
CDR3nt: TGTGCCAGCAGCTCGGGAGGGACAACTAGCACAGATACGCAGTATTTT

abundance: .
j_gene: TRBJ2-1
v_gene: TRBV19
d_gene: TRBD2
CDR3aa: CASSIVWDYTYNEQFF
CDR3nt: TGTGCCAGTAGTATAGTCTGGGACTACACCTACAATGAGCAGTTCTTC

abundance: .
j_gene: TRBJ2-7
v_gene: TRBV14
d_gene: TRBD2
CDR3aa: CASRRSGGRIYEQYF
CDR3nt: TGTGCCAGCAGGCGTAGCGGGGGCCGCATCTACGAGCAGTACTTC

abundance: .
j_gene: TRBJ2-7
v_gene: TRBV2
d_gene: TRBD2
CDR3aa: CASSVRTSGYEQYF
CDR3nt: TGTGCCAGCAGTGTGAGGACTAGCGGGTACGAGCAGTACTTC

abundance: .
j_gene: TRBJ2-3
v_gene: TRBV5-6
d_gene: .
CDR3aa: CASSLRSGYTDTQYF
CDR3nt: TGTGCCAGCAGCTTGCGTAGCGGCTACACAGATACGCAGTATTTT

abundance: .
j_gene: TRBJ2-1
v_gene: TRBV19
d_gene: .
CDR3aa: CASSITPLGSRVSSYNEQFF
CDR3nt: TGTGCCAGTAGTATAACCCCCCTTGGAAGTCGGGTGAGCTCCTACAATGAGCAGTTCTTC

abundance: .
j_gene: TRBJ1-5
v_gene: TRBV19
d_gene: .
CDR3aa: CASSTDRSQPQHF
CDR3nt: TGTGCCAGTAGCACCGACCGGAGTCAGCCCCAGCATTTT

abundance: .
j_gene: TRBJ2-2
v_gene: TRBV9
d_gene: TRBD2
CDR3aa: CASSLDGRPNTGELFF
CDR3nt: TGTGCCAGCAGCCTCGACGGGAGGCCCAACACCGGGGAGCTGTTTTTT

abundance: .
j_gene: TRBJ1-2
v_gene: TRBV19
d_gene: TRBD1
CDR3aa: CASKLTTGSNYGYTF
CDR3nt: TGTGCCTCCAAACTTACGACAGGGTCTAACTATGGCTACACCTTC

abundance: .
j_gene: TRBJ2-1
v_gene: TRBV19
d_gene: TRBD2
CDR3aa: CASSIGLASGEQFF
CDR3nt: TGTGCCAGTAGTATCGGACTAGCTTCAGGTGAGCAGTTCTTC

abundance: few
j_gene: TRBJ1-5
v_gene: TRBV5-4
d_gene: .
CDR3aa: CASSFDRYQPQHF
CDR3nt: TGTGCCAGCAGCTTTGACAGGTATCAGCCCCAGCATTTT

abundance: once
j_gene: TRBJ2-7
v_gene: TRBV9
d_gene: TRBD1
CDR3aa: CASSLAPGQGEEYEQYF
CDR3nt: TGTGCCAGCAGCCTAGCCCCGGGACAGGGAGAAGAATACGAGCAGTACTTC

abundance: once
j_gene: TRBJ1-1
v_gene: TRBV27
d_gene: TRBD1
CDR3aa: CASSTQGAAEAFF
CDR3nt: TGTGCCAGCAGTACCCAGGGGGCGGCCGAAGCTTTCTTT

abundance: few
j_gene: TRBJ2-3
v_gene: TRBV19
d_gene: TRBD2
CDR3aa: CASTTGGPDTQYF
CDR3nt: TGTGCCAGTACGACGGGGGGACCAGATACGCAGTATTTT

abundance: .
j_gene: TRBJ2-5
v_gene: TRBV4-1
d_gene: TRBD2
CDR3aa: CASSQVFGGGASETQYF
CDR3nt: TGCGCCAGCAGCCAAGTTTTTGGCGGGGGGGCAAGTGAGACCCAGTACTTC

abundance: few
j_gene: TRBJ1-1
v_gene: TRBV9
d_gene: TRBD1
CDR3aa: CASSVGDRYSNTEAFF
CDR3nt: TGTGCCAGCAGCGTAGGGGACAGGTACTCGAACACTGAAGCTTTCTTT

abundance: .
j_gene: TRBJ1-2
v_gene: TRBV6-5
d_gene: TRBD1
CDR3aa: CASSKQGGQGYTF
CDR3nt: TGTGCCAGCAGTAAACAGGGGGGTCAAGGCTACACCTTC

abundance: .
j_gene: TRBJ2-7
v_gene: TRBV6-1
d_gene: TRBD1
CDR3aa: CASCLDRGPYEQYF
CDR3nt: TGTGCCAGCTGCCTTGACAGGGGTCCCTACGAGCAGTACTTC

abundance: .
j_gene: TRBJ2-7
v_gene: TRBV6-5
d_gene: TRBD1
CDR3aa: CASSRRQGPYEQYF
CDR3nt: TGTGCCAGCAGTAGGCGACAGGGACCCTACGAGCAGTACTTC

abundance: once
j_gene: TRBJ1-2
v_gene: TRBV7-9
d_gene: .
CDR3aa: CASSLGGSRRGYTF
CDR3nt: TGTGCCAGCAGCTTAGGCGGATCCCGGAGAGGCTACACCTTC

abundance: .
j_gene: TRBJ2-3
v_gene: TRBV7-8
d_gene: .
CDR3aa: CASSLGSGGGADTQYF
CDR3nt: TGTGCCAGCAGCTTAGGGTCGGGGGGCGGGGCAGATACGCAGTATTTT

abundance: .
j_gene: TRBJ2-7
v_gene: TRBV4-1
d_gene: .
CDR3aa: CASSQNRGEQYF
CDR3nt: TGCGCCAGCAGCCAAAATCGGGGCGAGCAGTACTTC

abundance: .
j_gene: TRBJ2-5
v_gene: TRBV18
d_gene: .
CDR3aa: CASSPLVTAQETQYF
CDR3nt: TGTGCCAGCTCACCACTAGTCACAGCCCAAGAGACCCAGTACTTC

abundance: medium-sized
j_gene: TRBJ1-2
v_gene: TRBV7-9
d_gene: TRBD1
CDR3aa: CASSRTGANLYGYTF
CDR3nt: TGTGCCAGCAGCCGAACAGGGGCGAATCTCTATGGCTACACCTTC

abundance: .
j_gene: TRBJ2-7
v_gene: TRBV5-1
d_gene: .
CDR3aa: CASSFQGREQYF
CDR3nt: TGCGCCAGCAGCTTTCAGGGTCGAGAGCAGTACTTC

abundance: .
j_gene: TRBJ2-3
v_gene: TRBV4-2
d_gene: .
CDR3aa: CASSRGKGETDTQYF
CDR3nt: TGTGCCAGCAGCCGAGGGAAGGGCGAAACAGATACGCAGTATTTT

abundance: few
j_gene: TRBJ1-4
v_gene: TRBV28
d_gene: .
CDR3aa: CASSVDTGDEKLFF
CDR3nt: TGTGCCAGCAGTGTGGACACCGGAGACGAAAAACTGTTTTTT

abundance: .
j_gene: TRBJ2-2
v_gene: TRBV13
d_gene: TRBD2
CDR3aa: CASSSSAGLPFTGELFF
CDR3nt: TGTGCCAGCAGCTCTAGTGCGGGACTACCCTTCACCGGGGAGCTGTTTTTT

abundance: .
j_gene: TRBJ1-4
v_gene: TRBV6-5
d_gene: .
CDR3aa: CASSTTGTGKLFF
CDR3nt: TGTGCCAGCAGCACGACAGGAACTGGCAAACTGTTTTTT

abundance: once
j_gene: TRBJ2-4
v_gene: TRBV27
d_gene: TRBD2
CDR3aa: CASGQGGMGLAKNIQYF
CDR3nt: TGTGCCAGCGGCCAGGGAGGGATGGGGCTAGCCAAAAACATTCAGTACTTC

abundance: .
j_gene: TRBJ2-2
v_gene: TRBV15
d_gene: .
CDR3aa: CATSREAGIGELFF
CDR3nt: TGTGCCACCAGCAGAGAGGCAGGGATCGGGGAGCTGTTTTTT

abundance: .
j_gene: TRBJ2-7
v_gene: TRBV27
d_gene: .
CDR3aa: CASSFRPPQRVPYEQYF
CDR3nt: TGTGCCAGCAGTTTCCGCCCCCCACAACGGGTCCCCTACGAGCAGTACTTC

abundance: .
j_gene: TRBJ2-7
v_gene: TRBV28
d_gene: TRBD1
CDR3aa: CASSPWTGPTYEQYF
CDR3nt: TGTGCCAGCAGTCCCTGGACAGGCCCTACCTACGAGCAGTACTTC

abundance: .
j_gene: TRBJ2-5
v_gene: TRBV2
d_gene: .
CDR3aa: CASSEWSGRGQETQYF
CDR3nt: TGTGCCAGCAGTGAATGGTCCGGAAGGGGCCAAGAGACCCAGTACTTC

abundance: .
j_gene: TRBJ2-1
v_gene: TRBV7-3
d_gene: .
CDR3aa: CASSLIPTGDNEQFF
CDR3nt: TGTGCCAGCAGCTTAATTCCGACAGGCGACAATGAGCAGTTCTTC

abundance: .
j_gene: TRBJ1-2
v_gene: TRBV28
d_gene: TRBD1
CDR3aa: CASSFLGTGNYGYTF
CDR3nt: TGTGCCAGCAGTTTTCTAGGGACAGGGAACTATGGCTACACCTTC

abundance: .
j_gene: TRBJ1-4
v_gene: TRBV30
d_gene: TRBD1
CDR3aa: CAWETGDEKLFF
CDR3nt: TGTGCCTGGGAGACAGGGGATGAAAAACTGTTTTTT